The clone carrying this T cell receptor beta chain was counted a few times. Study processing details: Amplification of reference gene primers was used by the study to estimate nucleated cell counts. Measured with immunoSEQ multiplex PCR; TCRdb has only the in-frame clones, and not every one. V, J and clone size are taken as reported in that table, and D and trimming were inferred from the DNA itself. The repertoire has 150,000 to 200,000 clones, around nine tenths of them found once; the top ten carry 18%. This sample stems from a study of blood T cell repertoires in COVID-19. Trimming removed 4 bases at V and 1 base at J, with 13 bases between. The CDR3 loop spans 15 amino acids. Per germline, CDR1 LNHDA and CDR2 SQIVND (reference sequence).

The rearrangement joins TRBV19 to TRBJ1-1; D is unresolved. This TCR was recovered from a man between 60 and 75 years old with active or convalescent COVID-19. Sequencing input: peripheral blood. CDR3 nucleotides: TGTGCCAGTAGTACCCCCGTGCGAGGGAACACTGAAGCTTTCTTT. Its translation is CASSTPVRGNTEAFF.